The 10 T cell receptor beta chains in this list originate from one sample, sequenced in a study of cytomegalovirus exposure and HLA in healthy donors. In the PCR, 60 Vbeta and 13 Jbeta primers were used. Generated by immunoSEQ multiplex PCR, the TCRdb table keeps only in-frame clones and is missing some. The table includes 180,000 or so clones, over 65% detected once. Sequences were obtained from PBMCs. The origin of the receptors is a female donor in good health and CMV-seronegative.

In regard to this clone: Other DNA variants within this sample encode the same CDR3. This chain uses TRBV18 with TRBJ2-7, with D hard to call. There are 13 residues in the CDR3. Germline-derived CDR1 and CDR2 are KGHSH and LQKENI. Trimming left V 3 bases short and J 3 bases short, with 9 bases between. CDR3 region: CASSPGLGYEQYF. The CDR3 DNA reads TGTGCCAGCTCACCGGGCTTGGGCTACGAGCAGTACTTC.

This clone is medium-sized by share. The sample carries other DNA sequences with the same CDR3. The CDR3 reads CASSQAGGYNEQFF. The CDR3 coding sequence is TGCGCCAGCAGCCAAGCGGGGGGATACAATGAGCAGTTCTTC. This chain joins TRBV4-3 and TRBJ2-1, with 7 bases aligning to TRBD2. This CDR3 spans 14 amino acids. CDR1 and CDR2 (germline): LGHNA, YSLEER. V lost 1 base to trimming and J lost 4 bases; unmatched junction nucleotides: 1.

This clone is a singleton in its sample. CDR3 region: CASSPGGGNSPLHF. The CDR3 DNA reads TGTGCCAGCAGTCCGGGGGGCGGTAATTCACCCCTCCACTTT. This chain joins TRBV6-5 and TRBJ1-6, with a weak D call TRBD1 (6 bases). The V gene lost 5 bases and the J gene lost 6 bases, with 11 bases spanning the gap. The CDR3 has 14 residues. The germline V gene has CDR1 MNHEY and CDR2 SVGAGI.

The table lists this clone with a few counts. The chain recombines TRBV5-1 with TRBJ1-3; TRBD1 might be the D (6 bases). CDR3 size: 14 residues. Germline V gives CDR1 SGHRS, CDR2 YFSETQ. Trimming stripped 4 bases from V and 6 bases from J, with 14 bases between. The DNA for the CDR3 is TGCGCCAGCAGCCCCGGGGGGGCGGAAAACACCATATATTTT. It yields the protein CASSPGGAENTIYF.

The V call is TRBV30, the J call TRBJ2-5; 9 bases map to TRBD2. The CDR3 is made up of 21 amino acids. V dropped 0 bases and J dropped 4; count of bases not matched to a gene: 24. Germline-derived CDR1 and CDR2 are GTSNPN and SVGIG (reference sequence). For the CDR3, the DNA is TGTGCCTGGAGTGTAGACTCCTTTCAGTTAGCGGGAGAGGGGGGAGGAGAGACCCAGTACTTC. This translates into CAWSVDSFQLAGEGGGETQYF.

J is TRBJ1-1 and V is TRBV19, with 7 bases lining up with TRBD1. Germline V gene lookup returns CDR1 LNHDA and CDR2 SQIVND (reference sequence). The CDR3 is 14 amino acids. V gave up 6 bases and J gave up 4 bases; unmatched junction bases: 8. The CDR3 DNA sequence: TGTGCCAGTAGGAACAGGGGTTTGACCACTGAAGCTTTCTTT. Translation gives CASRNRGLTTEAFF.

The chain is built from TRBV7-8 and TRBJ2-3; 9 nucleotides match TRBD2. The J segment lost 3 bases and the V segment lost 2 bases, leaving 6 bases of the junction unmatched. This CDR3 has 16 residues. CDR1 and CDR2 from the germline V gene are SGHVS and FQNEAQ. CDR3 DNA: TGTGCCAGCAGCTTACTGGCGGGAGGGGGGACAGATACGCAGTATTTT. The encoded protein is CASSLLAGGGTDTQYF.

CDR3 sequence: CASSLGDRDEKLFF. The CDR3 DNA follows: TGTGCCAGCAGCTTGGGGGACAGGGACGAAAAACTGTTTTTT. V and J are TRBV5-6 and TRBJ1-4; TRBD1 matches at 9 bases. Germline assignment: CDR1 SGHDT and CDR2 YYEEEE. The length of the CDR3 is 14 residues. V shed 0 bases and J 8 bases; nucleotides not matched to a gene: 2.

The chain is built from TRBV10-3 and TRBJ2-2; TRBD1 matches 8 bases. After removal of 6 bases from V and 1 base from J, the junction contained 1 base not matched to a gene. The CDR3 has 14 residues. The germline CDR1 and CDR2 sequences are ENHRY and SYGVKD. Here the CDR3 DNA reads TGTGCCATCAGAGGGACAGGGAACACCGGGGAGCTGTTTTTT. Protein sequence: CAIRGTGNTGELFF.

V gene TRBV6-5 combines with J gene TRBJ2-7, with D perhaps TRBD1 (5 bases). V shed 2 bases and J shed 5 bases, with 16 bases lying between them. The germline CDR1 and CDR2 sequences are MNHEY and SVGAGI. The CDR3 consists of 15 residues. CDR3 nucleotides: TGTGCCAGCAGTTACGACGCCAGGGTGGACCACGAGCAGTACTTC. This encodes CASSYDARVDHEQYF.